This T cell receptor beta chain was recovered during a study of PD-1 blockade in mismatch repair-deficient tumors. TCRdb keeps only in-frame clones here, not all; method: immunoSEQ multiplex PCR. The sample carries 50,000 or so clones, around 77% recorded once. Germline V lookup: CDR1 GTSNPN, CDR2 SVGIG (reference sequence). This CDR3 spans 15 amino acids. V dropped 1 base and J dropped 3; count of bases not matched to a gene: 3. The chain uses TRBV30 and TRBJ2-1; 10 nucleotides agree with TRBD2. The clonotype comes from an adult with mismatch repair-deficient cancer. The source was PBMCs, collected before pembrolizumab treatment. The chain's CDR3 is CAWSAPSGSYNEQFF. CDR3 bases: TGTGCCTGGAGTGCCCCTAGCGGGAGCTACAATGAGCAGTTCTTC.